One sample yielded the 30 T cell receptor beta chains listed below, sequenced in a study of shared clonotypes between healthy human individuals. TCRdb keeps only in-frame clones here, not all; method: immunoSEQ multiplex PCR. The top ten hold approximately 12% of the sample, which has about 500,000 clones, 77% seen once. The sample consisted of PBMCs. These receptors were collected from a middle-aged woman in good health. Some clones in this sample may be carry-over from other donors' samples.

V usage is TRBV28 and J usage is TRBJ2-7; TRBD1 aligns across 10 bases. The ends lost 2 bases at V and 4 bases at J; junction bases unmatched: 8. Germline CDR1 MDHEN, CDR2 SYDVKM. The CDR3 is 16 residues long. Here the CDR3 reads CASSLRRTGGKYEQYF. In nucleotides, the CDR3 is TGTGCCAGCAGTTTAAGGAGGACAGGGGGGAAGTACGAGCAGTACTTC.

Note on this clone: A far larger clone differs by one base, so this is likely a read error. The rearrangement joins TRBV27 to TRBJ2-2; D is possibly TRBD2 (5 bases). The CDR3 covers 17 residues. CDR1 MNHEY and CDR2 SMNVEV come from the germline V gene (reference sequence). The CDR3 protein is CASSSRGGFGNTGELSF. CDR3 DNA: TGTGCCAGCAGTTCCCGGGGTGGGTTCGGGAACACCGGGGAGCTGTCTTTT.

This chain links TRBV15 with TRBJ2-7; 7 bases agree with TRBD2. After removal of 1 base from V and 0 bases from J, the junction contained 0 bases not matched to a gene. The CDR3 runs to 14 residues. CDR1 LNHNV and CDR2 YYDKDF come from the germline V gene (reference sequence). The CDR3 is CATSRGGSSYEQYF. CDR3 nucleotides: TGTGCCACCAGCAGAGGCGGGAGCTCCTACGAGCAGTACTTC.

The V and J genes are TRBV10-3 and TRBJ2-1; D may be TRBD2 (5 bases). This CDR3 is built from 17 residues. Trimming pared 0 bases from V and 2 bases from J, leaving 14 bases between. Germline-derived CDR1 and CDR2 are ENHRY and SYGVKD. CDR3 nucleotide sequence: TGTGCCATCAGTGAGTCCACGGCGGCTAGCACCTACAATGAGCAGTTCTTC. Translating it yields CAISESTAASTYNEQFF.

The chain employs TRBV7-2 and TRBJ2-7; a weak D match, TRBD2 (5 bases). Germline CDR1 and CDR2: SGHTA and FQGNSA. CDR3 length: 15 residues. Trimming took 2 bases from V and 4 from J, leaving 15 bases between them. The CDR3 bases are TGTGCCAGCAGCTTATTTGGAATCGGGGTTTACGAGCAGTACTTC. Translating gives CASSLFGIGVYEQYF.

This chain uses TRBV19 with TRBJ2-7; no clear D. There are 14 residues in the CDR3. Trimming took 7 bases from V and 5 from J, leaving 18 bases between them. Germline V gene data show CDR1 as LNHDA and CDR2 as SQIVND (reference sequence). The DNA of the CDR3 is TGTGCCAGTAAGGTGGGCCAAACCTGGGACGAGCAGTACTTC. This sequence encodes CASKVGQTWDEQYF.

The chain employs TRBV9 and TRBJ1-3; D remains unclear. Germline V gene lookup returns CDR1 SGDLS and CDR2 YYNGEE. The CDR3 extends over 13 amino acids. V dropped 1 base and J dropped 4 bases, with 6 bases sitting between them. This CDR3 is CASSVYGGNTIYF. CDR3 in DNA: TGTGCCAGCAGCGTATACGGCGGAAACACCATATATTTT.

With respect to this clone: The sample carries other DNA sequences with the same CDR3. The rearrangement uses TRBV28 and TRBJ2-3; a possible D gene is TRBD2 (5 bases). V dropped 3 bases and J dropped 1 base, with 5 bases sitting between them. In germline, CDR1 is MDHEN, CDR2 SYDVKM. The CDR3 spans 13 residues. The CDR3 region is CASSFGGTDTQYF. The CDR3 nucleotides are TGTGCCAGCAGTTTCGGGGGCACAGATACGCAGTATTTT.

The J gene is TRBJ2-3, the V gene TRBV28; TRBD2 matches 11 bases. The germline gives CDR1 MDHEN, CDR2 SYDVKM. V lost 7 bases, J lost 1 base, and 4 bases stayed unmatched. The CDR3 totals 15 residues. The CDR3 spells CASTTSGMGTDTQYF. In nucleotides, the CDR3 is TGTGCCAGCACGACTAGCGGGATGGGCACAGATACGCAGTATTTT.

CDR3 region: CAWTGRIPSGANVLTF. The CDR3 bases are TGTGCCTGGACGGGACGGATACCCTCTGGGGCCAACGTCCTGACTTTC. The chain links TRBV30 to TRBJ2-6; perhaps D is TRBD1 or TRBD2 (5 bases each). V was trimmed by 4 bases and J by 0 bases, leaving 13 bases between them. CDR1 is GTSNPN, CDR2 SVGIG, per germline (reference sequence). CDR3 length: 16 residues.

The V gene is TRBV11-3, the J gene TRBJ2-1, with 7 positions matching TRBD2. Per germline, CDR1 SGHNT and CDR2 YENEEA. The V segment lost 5 bases and the J segment 10 bases; nucleotides outside the gene matches: 8. CDR3 length: 13 residues. Written as DNA, the CDR3 is TGTGCCAGCAGCCCACGAGGGGAGGGAGAGCAGTTCTTC. Translation gives CASSPRGEGEQFF. Drawing the rest from reference TRBV11-3 and TRBJ2-1, the complete variable domain is EAGVVQSPRYKIIEKKQPVAFWCNPISGHNTLYWYLQNLGQGPELLIRYENEEAVDDSQLPKDRFSAERLKGVDSTLKIQPAELGDSAVYLCASSPRGEGEQFFGPGTRLTVL.

V gene TRBV11-2 combines with J gene TRBJ2-1; weak D call: TRBD2 (7 bases). The CDR3 runs to 15 residues. Germline assignment: CDR1 SGHAT and CDR2 FQNNGV. The germline V and J ends were trimmed by 2 bases and 0 bases, with 8 bases remaining between them. CDR3 amino acids: CASSLRGGSYNEQFF. As DNA, the CDR3 is TGTGCCAGCAGCTTAAGGGGGGGCTCCTACAATGAGCAGTTCTTC. Based on the CDR3 plus reference TRBV11-2 and TRBJ2-1, the full variable domain is EAGVAQSPRYKIIEKRQSVAFWCNPISGHATLYWYQQILGQGPKLLIQFQNNGVVDDSQLPKDRFSAERLKGVDSTLKIQPAKLEDSAVYLCASSLRGGSYNEQFFGPGTRLTVL.

This chain joins TRBV10-3 and TRBJ2-7; 8 bases agree with TRBD2. There are 13 residues in the CDR3. Germline V gene lookup returns CDR1 ENHRY and CDR2 SYGVKD. V gave up 8 bases and J gave up 6 bases; unmatched junction bases: 9. CDR3 nucleotides: TGTGCCATCTTACAACGGGAGGGAGGCGAGCAGTACTTC. It specifies CAILQREGGEQYF.

As concerns this clone: A read error is the likely source, as a far larger clone sits one nucleotide away. V and J are TRBV30 and TRBJ2-7; 11 bases align to TRBD2. Per the germline V gene, CDR1 is GTSNPN and CDR2 is SVGIG (reference sequence). J was trimmed by 5 bases and V by 2 bases; bases with no gene match: 11. There are 16 residues in the CDR3. This CDR3 reads CAWSLLAGGPPNEQYF. The CDR3 DNA sequence: TGTGCCTGGAGTCTTTTAGCGGGAGGGCCCCCCAACGAGCAGTACTTC.

V gene TRBV28 combines with J gene TRBJ2-7; possibly TRBD1 or TRBD2 for D (5 bases each). The CDR3 is 11 residues long. Germline CDR1 reads MDHEN; CDR2 reads SYDVKM. Trimming removed 8 bases from V and 1 base from J, with 6 bases in between. The CDR3 DNA sequence: TGTGCCAGCGGGGGATCCTACGAGCAGTACTTC. Translating gives CASGGSYEQYF.

The chain has TRBV6-1 and TRBJ1-1, with no clear D. V lost 8 bases and J lost 0, with 10 bases in between. This CDR3 comprises 13 residues. CDR1 is MNHNS and CDR2 is SASEGT in the germline V gene. The CDR3 sequence is CASPRPLNTEAFF. Written as DNA, the CDR3 is TGTGCCAGCCCCAGACCCCTGAACACTGAAGCTTTCTTT.

This clone was recorded once. The V gene is TRBV11-1, the J gene TRBJ2-2, with D unclear. The CDR3 runs 15 residues. Germline lookup yields CDR1 SGHAT and CDR2 FQDESV (reference sequence). The V gene lost 0 bases and the J gene lost 3 bases, with 8 bases spanning the gap. The CDR3 DNA reads as TGTGCCAGCAGCTTAGCTCGGCAGGACACCGGGGAGCTGTTTTTT. Amino acids: CASSLARQDTGELFF.

V is TRBV6-4 and J is TRBJ2-3, with D perhaps TRBD2 (6 bases). Looked up from germline, CDR1 is MRHNA and CDR2 is SNTAGT. Trimming shortened V by 8 bases and J by 0 bases, and 9 bases separated the two germline ends. This CDR3 spans 13 amino acids. The CDR3 sequence is CASRRASTDTQYF. DNA of the CDR3: TGTGCCAGCCGGAGGGCAAGCACAGATACGCAGTATTTT.

This rearrangement joins TRBV5-1 to TRBJ1-1; a weak D match, TRBD1 (6 bases). The length of the CDR3 is 14 residues. Germline CDR1 SGHRS, CDR2 YFSETQ. Trimming took off 0 bases at V and 10 bases at J, with 16 bases between the two ends. CDR3 coding DNA: TGCGCCAGCAGCTTGGAGGGAAACAGGGCCGTAGCTTTCTTT. Protein: CASSLEGNRAVAFF.

About this clone: Other nucleotide sequences in the sample specify the same CDR3. The gene calls are TRBV7-9 and TRBJ2-3; no clear D gene. Trimming took off 2 bases at V and 6 bases at J, with 3 bases between the two ends. The CDR3 is 11 amino acids. Per the germline V gene, CDR1 is SEHNR and CDR2 is FQNEAQ (reference sequence). The CDR3 loop is CASSLSDTQYF. As DNA, the CDR3 is TGTGCCAGCAGCTTATCCGATACGCAGTATTTT.

As DNA, the CDR3 is TGTGCCATCAGTGACCGGACAGGATTCGGAACTAATGAAAAACTGTTTTTT. Translated, it gives CAISDRTGFGTNEKLFF. V gene TRBV10-3 combines with J gene TRBJ1-4; 7 nucleotides line up with TRBD1. Trimming removed 3 bases from V and 1 base from J; junction bases left unmatched: 8. The CDR3 has 17 amino acids. Germline lookup yields CDR1 ENHRY and CDR2 SYGVKD.

The rearrangement links TRBV10-3 to TRBJ2-3, with D unclear. The CDR3 is 13 amino acids. Trimming removed 8 bases from V and 2 bases from J, with 11 bases in between. The germline CDR1 and CDR2 sequences are ENHRY and SYGVKD. CDR3 DNA sequence: TGTGCCATCGCTGCGGAATCCACAGATACGCAGTATTTT. Protein: CAIAAESTDTQYF.

J is TRBJ1-2 and V is TRBV5-5; D is unclear. CDR1 and CDR2 (germline): SGHKS, YYEKEE (reference sequence). V was pared by 0 bases and J by 1 base, with 4 bases between. CDR3 length: 13 amino acids. The CDR3 DNA is TGTGCCAGCAGCTTGGCCCTTAACTATGGCTACACCTTC. Translated, it gives CASSLALNYGYTF.

The V and J genes are TRBV18 and TRBJ1-1; D ambiguous. This CDR3 has 14 amino acids. The V and J ends lost 0 bases and 0 bases respectively, with 5 bases between them. Germline CDR1 is KGHSH and CDR2 is LQKENI. CDR3 DNA: TGTGCCAGCTCACCACCCTCCATGAACACTGAAGCTTTCTTT. Amino acid sequence: CASSPPSMNTEAFF.

The J gene is TRBJ1-2, the V gene TRBV7-9; D is unresolved. Trimming took 7 bases from V and 5 from J, leaving 14 bases between them. This CDR3 is 13 amino acids long. From germline, CDR1 is SEHNR and CDR2 FQNEAQ (reference sequence). CDR3 coding DNA: TGTGCCAGCACCCGGACGGGCCGTTATGGCTACACCTTC. Amino acids: CASTRTGRYGYTF.

This clone has just one count. The chain recombines TRBV7-2 with TRBJ1-2, with 10 bases aligning to TRBD1. The V gene end was trimmed by 5 bases and the J gene end by 4 bases; junction bases not matched to a gene: 7. The CDR3 is 15 amino acids. Germline V gene lookup returns CDR1 SGHTA and CDR2 FQGNSA. The CDR3 nucleotides read TGTGCCAGCAGCGCCATGACAGGGGGCATCTATGGCTACACCTTC. Translating gives CASSAMTGGIYGYTF.

Written as DNA, the CDR3 is TGTGCCAGCTCACCGCTACAGGATAGCAGCTACGAGCAGTACTTC. Protein product: CASSPLQDSSYEQYF. The chain links TRBV18 to TRBJ2-7; maybe TRBD1 (5 bases). The V end was cut by 3 bases, the J end by 3 bases, with 15 bases between. CDR3 size: 15 residues. The germline V gene has CDR1 KGHSH and CDR2 LQKENI.

This clone was seen at least ten times. This chain joins TRBV9 and TRBJ2-5; D is undetermined. The DNA matches TRBJ2-7 better at its end, which makes the J call doubtful. The CDR3 has 14 residues. The germline gives CDR1 SGDLS, CDR2 YYNGEE. The CDR3 sequence: CASSRSGRSYEQYF. DNA for the CDR3: TGTGCCAGCAGCCGGTCAGGCCGCTCCTACGAGCAGTACTTC.

The chain carries TRBV4-3 and TRBJ1-2; D gene uncertain. Germline CDR1 reads LGHNA; CDR2 reads YSLEER. V lost 1 base to trimming and J lost 3 bases, with 6 bases between them. The CDR3 has 13 amino acids. The CDR3 nucleotides are TGCGCCAGCAGCCAAGGCGGTTACTATGGCTACACCTTC. Translation: CASSQGGYYGYTF.

The genes are TRBV7-9 and TRBJ1-1; possibly TRBD1 for D (6 bases). The germline gives CDR1 SEHNR, CDR2 FQNEAQ (reference sequence). The CDR3 is made up of 18 amino acids. Trimming took 1 base from V and 6 from J, leaving 24 bases between them. As DNA, the CDR3 is TGTGCCAGCAGCTTAGTTTCCCTGGGGGCAGGAGACAACCCTGAAGCTTTCTTT. Its protein product is CASSLVSLGAGDNPEAFF.